Below are 28 T cell receptor beta chains sequenced from a single sample in a study of shared clonotypes between healthy human individuals. The protocol was immunoSEQ multiplex PCR, while the TCRdb copy is restricted to in-frame clones and leaves out a portion. Of about 600,000 clones listed, 95% to 98% are singletons. Cells designated naive CD8 were CD45RO-negative and were positively selected for CCR7, with terminally differentiated effector memory CD45RA+ cells excluded. Input material: naive CD8+ T cells sorted from blood. Every receptor here comes from a man aged 30 to 45 in good health.

This rearrangement joins TRBV6-5 to TRBJ2-1; tentatively, D is TRBD2 (5 bases). V lost 6 bases, J lost 6 bases, and 9 bases lay in between. Germline loops: CDR1 MNHEY, CDR2 SVGAGI. The CDR3 totals 12 residues. The CDR3 bases are TGTGCCAGCAGCCTAGGAGGCAATGAGCAGTTCTTC. Translation: CASSLGGNEQFF.

V and J are TRBV27 and TRBJ1-1; maybe TRBD1 (5 bases). V lost 6 bases and J 4 bases, leaving 21 bases between the germline ends. Germline-derived CDR1 and CDR2 are MNHEY and SMNVEV (reference sequence). The CDR3 runs 16 residues. The CDR3 sequence: CASRIGMGGFSTEAFF. CDR3 sequence (DNA): TGTGCCAGCAGAATCGGGATGGGGGGTTTTAGCACTGAAGCTTTCTTT.

The chain recombines TRBV30 with TRBJ2-1; tentatively, D is TRBD1 or TRBD2 (5 bases each). Germline CDR1 is GTSNPN and CDR2 is SVGIG (reference sequence). The CDR3 has 15 residues. V was pared by 4 bases and J by 6 bases, with 19 bases between. The CDR3 region has the DNA TGTGCCTGGATTAGTATGGGGGAGTCGTCCAATGAGCAGTTCTTC. Protein: CAWISMGESSNEQFF. The variable domain in full, with the rest retrieved from reference TRBV30 and TRBJ2-1, is SQTIHQWPATLVQPVGSPLSLECTVEGTSNPNLYWYRQAAGRGLQLLFYSVGIGQISSEVPQNLSASRPQDRQFILSSKKLLLSDSGFYLCAWISMGESSNEQFFGPGTRLTVL.

This sequence joins TRBV5-5 and TRBJ1-1, with D possibly matching TRBD1 (5 bases). Germline assignment: CDR1 SGHKS and CDR2 YYEKEE (reference sequence). The CDR3 totals 14 residues. V was cut by 0 bases and J by 1 base, with 7 bases left in between. The CDR3 spells CASSLVRGNTEAFF. CDR3 nucleotides: TGTGCCAGCAGCTTGGTTAGGGGGAACACTGAAGCTTTCTTT.

The chain couples TRBV7-9 to TRBJ2-3, with 8 nucleotides matching TRBD2. The junction had 6 bases not matched to a gene; V was cut back by 3 bases and J by 4 bases. Germline CDR1 and CDR2: SEHNR and FQNEAQ (reference sequence). The CDR3 covers 15 residues. The CDR3 spells CASSFSGSSADTQYF. The CDR3 DNA sequence: TGTGCCAGCAGCTTCAGCGGGAGTTCCGCAGATACGCAGTATTTT.

The chain couples TRBV5-6 to TRBJ2-6; D is unresolved. This CDR3 has 19 residues. V was pared by 1 base and J by 0 bases, with 17 bases between. CDR1 is SGHDT and CDR2 is YYEEEE in the germline V gene. CDR3 DNA sequence: TGTGCCAGCAGCTTGTTGGGCCGGAAGAGAATCTCTGGGGCCAACGTCCTGACTTTC. Translating gives CASSLLGRKRISGANVLTF.

The chain employs TRBV7-9 and TRBJ2-5; 8 bases fit TRBD2. The CDR3 consists of 16 residues. V was clipped by 3 bases and J by 2 bases; unmatched bases: 8. From germline, CDR1 is SEHNR and CDR2 FQNEAQ (reference sequence). CDR3 in amino acids: CASSFSVREGQETQYF. CDR3 bases: TGTGCCAGCAGCTTTAGTGTCCGGGAGGGGCAAGAGACCCAGTACTTC.

This chain links TRBV19 with TRBJ2-1, with D unresolved. The CDR3 length is 13 residues. Trimming shortened V by 5 bases and J by 3 bases, and 8 bases separated the two germline ends. The germline gives CDR1 LNHDA, CDR2 SQIVND (reference sequence). The CDR3 protein is CASSPSNYNEQFF. CDR3 bases: TGTGCCAGTAGTCCCTCCAACTACAATGAGCAGTTCTTC. Combining the CDR3 with reference TRBV19 and TRBJ2-1 gives the whole variable domain DGGITQSPKYLFRKEGQNVTLSCEQNLNHDAMYWYRQDPGQGLRLIYYSQIVNDFQKGDIAEGYSVSREKKESFPLTVTSAQKNPTAFYLCASSPSNYNEQFFGPGTRLTVL.

J is TRBJ2-1 and V is TRBV4-1, with 7 bases fitting TRBD2. The CDR3 has 15 residues. J gave up 4 bases and V 0 bases, and 3 bases lay outside the gene matches. Germline CDR1 reads MGHRA; CDR2 reads YSYEKL. CDR3 loop: CASSQERAGYNEQFF. The CDR3 DNA follows: TGCGCCAGCAGCCAAGAGAGAGCGGGGTACAATGAGCAGTTCTTC.

The chain is built from TRBV5-1 and TRBJ2-3; D assignment may be TRBD1 or TRBD2 (5 bases each). The V gene's germline CDR1 is SGHRS and CDR2 YFSETQ. This CDR3 has 16 residues. V lost 0 bases, J lost 3 bases, and 14 bases lay in between. The CDR3 DNA is TGCGCCAGCAGCTTGGCCTTGGGGCGGGTAACAGATACGCAGTATTTT. Amino acids: CASSLALGRVTDTQYF.

V usage is TRBV25-1 and J usage is TRBJ1-3; D is undetermined. Germline CDR1 and CDR2: MGHDK and SYGVNS. V was cut by 4 bases and J by 4 bases, with 14 bases left in between. This CDR3 has 15 residues. CDR3 loop: CASSGGQVVGNTIYF. CDR3 DNA: TGTGCCAGCAGTGGAGGGCAAGTGGTCGGAAACACCATATATTTT.

This chain connects TRBV21-1 to TRBJ1-4. TRBV21-1 is tagged as a pseudogene. The CDR3 has 15 residues. Here the CDR3 reads CASSNLRLDNEKLFF. The DNA of the CDR3 is TGTGCCAGCAGCAACCTGCGTCTGGATAATGAAAAACTGTTTTTT.

V gene TRBV27 combines with J gene TRBJ2-1; 9 nucleotides line up with TRBD2. This CDR3 has 16 amino acids. The V segment lost 4 bases and the J segment 7 bases; nucleotides outside the gene matches: 11. Germline V gives CDR1 MNHEY, CDR2 SMNVEV (reference sequence). The chain's CDR3 is CASSSGLARSPNEQFF. The CDR3 DNA reads TGTGCCAGCAGTTCGGGACTAGCAAGATCCCCGAATGAGCAGTTCTTC.

The rearrangement uses TRBV18 and TRBJ2-2, with D unresolved. Germline V gene data show CDR1 as KGHSH and CDR2 as LQKENI. The V and J ends lost 1 base and 5 bases respectively, with 11 bases between them. The length of the CDR3 is 15 residues. The DNA of the CDR3 is TGTGCCAGCTCACCACAGGACCTGAAAACCGGGGAGCTGTTTTTT. This encodes CASSPQDLKTGELFF.

The rearrangement uses TRBV4-2 and TRBJ2-7; unclear D gene. Trimming cost V 3 bases and J 0 bases, with 9 bases left between them. Germline values: CDR1 LGHNA, CDR2 YNFKEQ. This CDR3 spans 14 amino acids. CDR3 coding DNA: TGTGCCAGCAGCCAGCAGGCAAGCTCCTACGAGCAGTACTTC. It yields the protein CASSQQASSYEQYF.

J is TRBJ2-7 and V is TRBV14, with 8 nucleotides matching TRBD1. This CDR3 is built from 14 residues. Germline values: CDR1 SGHDN, CDR2 FVKESK. With 4 bases clipped from V and 3 bases from J, the junction kept 5 bases outside the gene matches. CDR3 loop: CASSRSGQGYEQYF. DNA for the CDR3: TGTGCCAGCAGCCGGAGCGGACAGGGCTACGAGCAGTACTTC.

The chain joins TRBV5-5 to TRBJ2-7; 9 bases agree with TRBD1. The CDR3 runs 16 residues. The V gene end was trimmed by 0 bases and the J gene end by 1 base; junction bases not matched to a gene: 5. Looked up from germline, CDR1 is SGHKS and CDR2 is YYEKEE (reference sequence). CDR3 sequence reads: CASSLAGGTGSYEQYF. CDR3 coding DNA: TGTGCCAGCAGCTTGGCCGGAGGGACAGGGTCCTACGAGCAGTACTTC. Filled out from reference TRBV5-5 and TRBJ2-7, the complete variable domain reads DAGVTQSPTHLIKTRGQQVTLRCSPISGHKSVSWYQQVLGQGPQFIFQYYEKEERGRGNFPDRFSARQFPNYSSELNVNALLLGDSALYLCASSLAGGTGSYEQYFGPGTRLTVT.

This clone has only one observation. This chain joins TRBV27 and TRBJ2-7; D is ambiguous. V was cut by 5 bases and J by 0 bases, with 14 bases left in between. The germline V gene encodes CDR1 MNHEY and CDR2 SMNVEV (reference sequence). The CDR3 length is 15 residues. The CDR3 bases are TGTGCCAGCAGTGCACGATCACAGAGCTCCTACGAGCAGTACTTC. Translated: CASSARSQSSYEQYF.

J is TRBJ2-5 and V is TRBV30; D might be TRBD2 (6 bases). This CDR3 is built from 15 residues. V lost 5 bases, J lost 1 base, and 17 bases lay in between. The germline V gene has CDR1 GTSNPN and CDR2 SVGIG (reference sequence). The CDR3 reads CAWFPRDSLQETQYF. The CDR3 region has the DNA TGTGCCTGGTTCCCCCGGGACTCACTCCAAGAGACCCAGTACTTC.

About this clone itself: An end of the junction does not agree with germline; a read error may underlie this. The chain couples TRBV27 to TRBJ2-1; tentative D call: TRBD2 (5 bases). The CDR3 consists of 18 residues. The germline V gene encodes CDR1 MNHEY and CDR2 SMNVEV (reference sequence). CDR3 residues: CASSLFPSGISARDEQFF. CDR3 DNA sequence: TGTGCCAGCAGCTTATTCCCCTCGGGGATTAGCGCTAGGGATGAGCAGTTCTTC.

This sequence joins TRBV5-6 and TRBJ2-7; a weak D match, TRBD2 (6 bases). V lost 3 bases and J 7 bases, leaving 8 bases between the germline ends. This CDR3 is built from 11 residues. CDR1 SGHDT and CDR2 YYEEEE come from the germline V gene. The CDR3 region is CASSSAGEQYF. For the CDR3, the DNA is TGTGCCAGCAGCTCGGCGGGGGAGCAGTACTTC.

The chain joins TRBV2 to TRBJ1-2; a weak D match, TRBD1 (6 bases). This CDR3 comprises 12 residues. The V gene's germline CDR1 is SNHLY and CDR2 FYNNEI. V lost 3 bases, J lost 4 bases, and 6 bases lay in between. The CDR3 DNA reads TGTGCCAGCAGTGAGACAGGCTATGGCTACACCTTC. This translates into CASSETGYGYTF.

V gene TRBV7-2 combines with J gene TRBJ1-2; unclear D gene. The CDR3 sequence is 14 residues long. CDR1 is SGHTA, CDR2 FQGNSA, per germline. V was cut by 5 bases and J by 4 bases, with 14 bases left in between. The CDR3 DNA sequence: TGTGCCAGCAGCGAGAGACGGGGAATCTATGGCTACACCTTC. Its protein product is CASSERRGIYGYTF. The full variable domain, completed using reference TRBV7-2 and TRBJ1-2, is GAGVSQSPSNKVTEKGKDVELRCDPISGHTALYWYRQSLGQGLEFLIYFQGNSAPDKSGLPSDRFSAERTGGSVSTLTIQRTQQEDSAVYLCASSERRGIYGYTFGSGTRLTVV.

The chain carries TRBV30 and TRBJ2-3; maybe TRBD2 (5 bases). CDR3 length: 14 residues. The V gene's germline CDR1 is GTSNPN and CDR2 SVGIG (reference sequence). Trimming left V 1 base short and J 5 bases short, with 13 bases between. The CDR3 DNA follows: TGTGCCTGGAGTGCGACGGGAACACAAGATACGCAGTATTTT. This codes for CAWSATGTQDTQYF. Filled out from reference TRBV30 and TRBJ2-3, the complete variable domain reads SQTIHQWPATLVQPVGSPLSLECTVEGTSNPNLYWYRQAAGRGLQLLFYSVGIGQISSEVPQNLSASRPQDRQFILSSKKLLLSDSGFYLCAWSATGTQDTQYFGPGTRLTVL.

The chain joins TRBV27 to TRBJ1-1; the match to TRBD1 covers 7 bases. V shed 5 bases, J shed 6 bases, and the junction held 18 bases outside the gene matches. Per the germline V gene, CDR1 is MNHEY and CDR2 is SMNVEV (reference sequence). The CDR3 totals 17 residues. CDR3 nucleotides: TGTGCCAGCAGTCTTACTTTCGATAACCGGGACAGAGCTGAAGCTTTCTTT. Residues: CASSLTFDNRDRAEAFF.

About this clone: Other DNA sequences in this specimen translate into the identical CDR3. This chain joins TRBV19 and TRBJ2-7; D unresolved. Trimming removed 3 bases at V and 0 bases at J, with 6 bases between. The germline V gene has CDR1 LNHDA and CDR2 SQIVND (reference sequence). CDR3 size: 13 residues. The CDR3 reads CASSIASSYEQYF. The DNA for the CDR3 is TGTGCCAGTAGTATCGCTAGCTCCTACGAGCAGTACTTC.

V gene TRBV7-3 combines with J gene TRBJ2-1; the D gene is possibly TRBD1 (6 bases). Germline-derived CDR1 and CDR2 are SGHTA and FQGTGA. There are 12 residues in the CDR3. V was trimmed by 5 bases and J by 8 bases, leaving 10 bases between them. For the CDR3, the DNA is TGTGCCAGCAGCCCACAGGGCTATGAGCAGTTCTTC. Its protein is CASSPQGYEQFF.

The chain combines TRBV9 with TRBJ2-5, with 10 bases matching TRBD2. The CDR3 sequence is 16 residues long. Germline trimming cut 6 bases from V and 4 bases from J; bases unmatched to any gene: 12. Germline values: CDR1 SGDLS, CDR2 YYNGEE. DNA for the CDR3: TGTGCCAGCAACGAGGGGACTAGCGAGGTCGGAGAGACCCAGTACTTC. This gives the protein CASNEGTSEVGETQYF. The variable domain in full, with the rest retrieved from reference TRBV9 and TRBJ2-5, is DSGVTQTPKHLITATGQRVTLRCSPRSGDLSVYWYQQSLDQGLQFLIQYYNGEERAKGNILERFSAQQFPDLHSELNLSSLELGDSALYFCASNEGTSEVGETQYFGPGTRLLVL.